The entry below gives a single T cell receptor (beta chain) sequence along with its context. Antigen specificity is unknown. This sample also contains other DNA sequences that code for the same CDR3. The sample comes from a study of shared clonotypes between healthy human individuals. Losses at the gene ends were 0 bases for V and 4 bases for J; bases not matched to a gene: 2. CDR1 is SGHRS and CDR2 is YFSETQ in the germline V gene. The CDR3 length is 14 residues. General study points: The expectation was that sequencing depth would affect clonotype sharing among donors.

Both subsets, CD45RA+ naive and CD45RA-negative memory, were split from the CD4+ cells. Some clones are missing from TCRdb's copy, which holds only in-frame ones; the method was immunoSEQ multiplex PCR. The data contain 1 million to 1.2 million clones, 70% to 80% of them singletons. The sequenced sample consisted of memory CD4+ T cells from PBMCs. The subset was: CD45RA-negative fraction. The V gene is TRBV5-1, the J gene TRBJ2-7, with TRBD1 identical over 9 bases. The clonotype comes from a man between 18 and 29 years old in good health. Some clones in this sample may be carry-over from other donors' samples. The DNA for the CDR3 is TGCGCCAGCAGCTTGGGGGGACAGGGTTACGAGCAGTACTTC. This encodes CASSLGGQGYEQYF. Combining the CDR3 with reference TRBV5-1 and TRBJ2-7 gives the whole variable domain KAGVTQTPRYLIKTRGQQVTLSCSPISGHRSVSWYQQTPGQGLQFLFEYFSETQRNKGNFPGRFSGRQFSNSRSEMNVSTLELGDSALYLCASSLGGQGYEQYFGPGTRLTVT.